These T cell receptor beta chains were read from a single sample in a study of blood T cell repertoires in COVID-19. TCRdb's table, derived via immunoSEQ multiplex PCR, lists solely in-frame clones and lacks some. The sample shows about 68,000 clones, approximately 83% of them seen only once. Sequences were obtained from peripheral blood. Receptors originate from an older woman with acute or convalescent COVID-19. CDR3s include the opening cysteine and the closing phenylalanine or tryptophan. Each record gives: V gene, J gene, clone size, D gene, CDR3 protein, CDR3 DNA. A D gene is named only where the DNA matches it firmly. The size of a clone is reported for some rows only, either as once, few or many, or as a class for expanded clones.

>TRBV6-2/TRBV6-3|TRBJ2-7|.|.
CASSYKQAATTYEQYF
TGTGCCAGCAGTTACAAACAGGCGGCGACCACCTACGAGCAGTACTTC
>TRBV3-1/TRBV3-2|TRBJ2-3|.|TRBD2
CASSQFGTSGSRTDTQYF
TGTGCCAGCAGCCAGTTTGGGACTAGCGGGAGCCGCACAGATACGCAGTATTTT
>TRBV5-1|TRBJ1-1|.|.
CASSLGGNTEAFF
TGCGCCAGCAGCTTGGGCGGGAACACTGAAGCTTTCTTT
>TRBV27|TRBJ1-5|.|.
CASSSVNNQPQHF
TGTGCCAGCAGTTCAGTGAACAATCAGCCCCAGCATTTT
>TRBV6-1|TRBJ2-3|.|TRBD2
CASSENSGGRFTQYF
TGTGCCAGCAGTGAAAACAGCGGGGGTCGCTTTACGCAGTATTTT
>TRBV2|TRBJ2-7|few|.
CASSGRYEQYF
TGTGCCAGCAGTGGCAGGTACGAGCAGTACTTC
>TRBV28|TRBJ2-2|.|.
CAAAAVRELFF
TGTGCCGCCGCGGCGGTCAGGGAGCTGTTTTTT
>TRBV2|TRBJ1-1|.|.
CASSDILVRTEAFF
TGTGCCAGCAGTGACATACTTGTGCGCACTGAAGCTTTCTTT
>TRBV3-1/TRBV3-2|TRBJ1-6|.|.
CASSQDSGIQPLHF
TGTGCCAGCAGCCAAGACTCCGGGATTCAACCCCTCCACTTT
>TRBV21-1|TRBJ2-5|many|.
CASSPQGAETQYF
TGTGCCAGCAGCCCCCAGGGGGCGGAGACCCAGTACTTC
>TRBV28|TRBJ1-1|.|.
CASTPGGEDTEAFF
TGTGCCAGCACCCCGGGGGGCGAGGACACTGAAGCTTTCTTT
>TRBV2|TRBJ1-1|.|.
CASSEAGRTARAFF
TGTGCCAGCAGTGAAGCGGGGAGGACGGCTCGAGCTTTCTTT
>TRBV11-2|TRBJ1-1|.|.
CASGQGRTEAFF
TGTGCCAGCGGTCAGGGGCGGACTGAAGCTTTCTTT
>TRBV28|TRBJ1-6|.|.
CASRLGPFRGPDSYNSPLHF
TGTGCCAGCAGGCTAGGACCATTCAGGGGCCCGGACTCCTATAATTCACCCCTCCACTTT
>TRBV5-1|TRBJ2-1|few|TRBD2
CASSLAGAGRINYNEQFF
TGCGCCAGCAGCTTGGCCGGGGCCGGGAGGATTAATTACAATGAGCAGTTCTTC
>TRBV30|TRBJ2-1|.|TRBD2
CAWNAGTSGSNEQFF
TGTGCCTGGAACGCCGGGACTAGCGGGTCCAATGAGCAGTTCTTC
>TRBV7-9|TRBJ1-5|.|.
CASSATQGQPQHF
TGTGCCAGCAGCGCAACGCAGGGTCAGCCCCAGCATTTT
>TRBV11-2|TRBJ1-2|.|.
CASSPRYSWAGYTF
TGTGCCAGCAGCCCTCGCTACAGTTGGGCTGGCTACACCTTC
>TRBV5-1|TRBJ1-2|.|TRBD1
CASRPTGGEDGYTF
TGCGCCAGCAGGCCGACAGGGGGCGAAGATGGCTACACCTTC
>TRBV3-1/TRBV3-2|TRBJ2-2|.|.
CASSQDGLNTGELFF
TGTGCCAGCAGCCAAGATGGTCTAAACACCGGGGAGCTGTTTTTT
>TRBV10-1|TRBJ2-1|.|TRBD2
CASSESRRLAGAIYNEQFF
TGCGCCAGCAGTGAGTCGAGACGACTAGCGGGGGCCATTTACAATGAGCAGTTCTTC
>TRBV30|TRBJ2-3|.|TRBD2
CAWILSGRAPRTDTQYF
TGTGCCTGGATCCTTAGCGGGAGGGCCCCCCGCACAGATACGCAGTATTTT
>TRBV5-6|TRBJ2-2|few|.
CASSRTLLGQWDTGELFF
TGTGCCAGCAGTCGGACACTCCTCGGGCAGTGGGACACCGGGGAGCTGTTTTTT
>TRBV7-8|TRBJ2-7|.|.
CASSLALGQATSYEQYF
TGTGCCAGCAGCTTAGCCCTTGGCCAGGCGACCTCCTACGAGCAGTACTTC
>TRBV7-2|TRBJ2-5|.|.
CASSLSGLASGTQYF
TGTGCCAGCAGCTTATCGGGACTGGCGAGCGGGACCCAGTACTTC
>TRBV3-1/TRBV3-2|TRBJ2-5|.|.
CASSDTGTVATQETQYF
TGTGCCAGCAGCGATACTGGGACTGTAGCAACTCAAGAGACCCAGTACTTC
>TRBV20-1|TRBJ2-7|.|TRBD1
CSASRDRGYEQYF
TGCAGTGCTAGTCGGGACAGGGGTTACGAGCAGTACTTC
>TRBV6-1|TRBJ1-1|.|TRBD1
CASSVGIGQGTVGAFF
TGTGCCAGCAGTGTCGGGATCGGACAGGGAACTGTTGGAGCTTTCTTT
>TRBV27|TRBJ2-7|.|.
CASSSHLGERRYEQYF
TGTGCCAGCAGTTCGCACTTAGGGGAAAGGAGATACGAGCAGTACTTC
>TRBV5-1|TRBJ1-5|.|.
CASSPSGGNGQPQHF
TGCGCCAGCAGCCCCTCGGGGGGGAATGGTCAGCCCCAGCATTTT
>TRBV9|TRBJ2-1|.|TRBD2
CASSSLAGGPTNEQFF
TGTGCCAGCAGCTCATTAGCGGGGGGGCCTACCAATGAGCAGTTCTTC
>TRBV5-1|TRBJ2-1|once|TRBD1
CASSERQSGGEQFF
TGCGCCAGCAGCGAACGACAATCAGGGGGTGAGCAGTTCTTC
>TRBV9|TRBJ2-2|.|TRBD1
CASSTRQGARTGELFF
TGTGCCAGCAGCACCCGACAGGGGGCAAGGACCGGGGAGCTGTTTTTT
>TRBV6-1|TRBJ1-2|once|.
CASSEGLPGNGYTF
TGTGCCAGCAGTGAAGGACTGCCAGGGAATGGCTACACCTTC
>TRBV19|TRBJ2-3|.|TRBD2
CASRAGGRDTQYF
TGTGCCAGTAGGGCGGGAGGTAGGGATACGCAGTATTTT
>TRBV27|TRBJ2-1|.|TRBD2
CASSHSWTSGGYNEQFF
TGTGCCAGCAGTCATAGCTGGACTAGCGGGGGGTACAATGAGCAGTTCTTC
>TRBV4-1|TRBJ1-4|.|.
CASSPGPRGGANEKLFF
TGCGCCAGCAGCCCGGGGCCCCGGGGGGGTGCTAATGAAAAACTGTTTTTT
>TRBV30|TRBJ1-4|once|.
CAWGDGGSNEKLFF
TGTGCCTGGGGGGACGGAGGTTCTAATGAAAAACTGTTTTTT
>TRBV5-6|TRBJ1-4|.|.
CASSLVGQGGEKLFF
TGTGCCAGCAGCTTGGTGGGGCAGGGAGGTGAAAAACTGTTTTTT
>TRBV7-2|TRBJ2-7|once|TRBD1
CASSIGQGRSYEQYF
TGTGCCAGCAGCATTGGACAGGGGAGGTCCTACGAGCAGTACTTC
>TRBV5-1|TRBJ2-7|.|.
CASSGGLVLPYEQYF
TGCGCCAGCAGCGGGGGACTTGTCCTCCCCTACGAGCAGTACTTC
>TRBV30|TRBJ2-7|.|TRBD2
CAWSRGLAGSYEQYF
TGTGCCTGGAGCCGGGGACTAGCCGGGTCCTACGAGCAGTACTTC
>TRBV28|TRBJ1-1|.|TRBD1
CASSKGQGEAFF
TGTGCCAGCAGTAAAGGACAGGGTGAAGCTTTCTTT
>TRBV5-1|TRBJ2-2|few|.
CASSLVRGFTGELFF
TGCGCCAGCAGCTTGGTTAGGGGATTCACCGGGGAGCTGTTTTTT
>TRBV5-1|TRBJ2-3|.|TRBD1
CASSTGTGGTDTQYF
TGCGCCAGCAGCACCGGGACAGGGGGCACAGATACGCAGTATTTT
>TRBV3-1/TRBV3-2|TRBJ2-7|.|TRBD1
CASSQVGQGPYEQYF
TGTGCCAGCAGCCAAGTGGGACAGGGCCCCTACGAGCAGTACTTC
>TRBV5-4|TRBJ1-2|.|TRBD1
CASSLETGGARNGYTF
TGTGCCAGCAGCTTGGAGACAGGGGGAGCGCGAAATGGCTACACCTTC
>TRBV30|TRBJ1-3|.|.
CAYRDTSGNTIYF
TGTGCCTACAGGGACACCTCTGGAAACACCATATATTTT
>TRBV6-2/TRBV6-3|TRBJ1-5|.|.
CASSWDNGNQPQHF
TGTGCCAGCAGCTGGGACAATGGCAATCAGCCCCAGCATTTT
>TRBV15|TRBJ1-1|few|.
CATSREGLNTEAFF
TGTGCCACCAGCAGAGAGGGGCTGAACACTGAAGCTTTCTTT